The 20 T cell receptor beta chains presented below share a single source sample, sequenced in a study of shared clonotypes between healthy human individuals. The assay was immunoSEQ multiplex PCR, and TCRdb's table has in-frame clones only and misses some. The sample lists some 2,000,000 clones; 85% to 95% were seen once. Terminally differentiated effector memory CD45RA+ cells were left out of the naive CD8 fraction, which was CD45RO-negative and positively selected for CCR7. The sample consisted of naive CD8+ T cells sorted from blood. These receptors all stem from a man aged 18 to 30 in good health.

This chain links TRBV6-5 with TRBJ1-2, with no clear D. The CDR3 covers 14 residues. V was shortened by 6 bases and J by 0 bases, with 11 bases between the two germline ends. The germline gives CDR1 MNHEY, CDR2 SVGAGI. CDR3 nucleotides: TGTGCCAGCAGGGAGGAGCCGACTAACTATGGCTACACCTTC. Its protein product is CASREEPTNYGYTF.

The chain has TRBV28 and TRBJ1-3; D call uncertain. Germline CDR1 reads MDHEN; CDR2 reads SYDVKM. Trimming pared 4 bases from V and 2 bases from J, leaving 15 bases between. CDR3 size: 16 residues. The CDR3 reads CASSSPRENTGNTIYF. The CDR3 nucleotides are TGTGCCAGCAGTTCCCCGCGGGAGAACACTGGAAACACCATATATTTT.

About this clone itself: Relative to the germline gene, one junction end is altered; a read error may explain this. The chain recombines TRBV7-7 with TRBJ2-5, with TRBD2 identical over 10 bases. In germline, CDR1 is SSHAT, CDR2 FNYEAQ (reference sequence). This CDR3 has 16 amino acids. For the CDR3, the DNA is TGTGCTAGCAGCTTAGAGCTAGCGGGGGCCCAAGAGACCCAGTACTTC. Its translation is CASSLELAGAQETQYF.

This chain links TRBV7-2 with TRBJ1-1; no definite D call. V lost 1 base to trimming and J lost 0 bases, with 15 bases between them. From germline, CDR1 is SGHTA and CDR2 FQGNSA. The length of the CDR3 is 17 residues. The CDR3 loop is CASSLGEQFLMNTEAFF. For the CDR3, the DNA is TGTGCCAGCAGCTTAGGAGAACAGTTCCTCATGAACACTGAAGCTTTCTTT.

The J gene is TRBJ2-1, the V gene TRBV6-6; D might be TRBD2 (5 bases). The CDR3 is made up of 14 amino acids. Trimming took off 0 bases at V and 8 bases at J, with 11 bases between the two ends. Germline V gene lookup returns CDR1 MNHNY and CDR2 SVGAGI (reference sequence). CDR3 loop: CASSYSDYQDEQFF. The CDR3 DNA is TGTGCCAGCAGTTACTCTGACTATCAGGATGAGCAGTTCTTC.

The V call is TRBV10-3, the J call TRBJ2-3; perhaps TRBD2 as D (5 bases). Germline-derived CDR1 and CDR2 are ENHRY and SYGVKD. This CDR3 has 13 amino acids. With 11 bases removed from V and 1 base from J, the gap between germline ends came to 13 bases. The CDR3 coding sequence is TGTGCCTCAGGCGAGAGGGGCACAGATACGCAGTATTTT. Its protein is CASGERGTDTQYF.

Many counts were recorded for this clone. The CDR3 nucleotides read TGCGCCAGCAGCCAAGATTCGGGGGGAGAGACCCAGTACTTC. Residues: CASSQDSGGETQYF. The chain combines TRBV4-1 with TRBJ2-5; 7 nucleotides line up with TRBD2. The germline gives CDR1 MGHRA, CDR2 YSYEKL. The CDR3 loop spans 14 amino acids. The ends lost 0 bases at V and 4 bases at J; junction bases unmatched: 2.

The chain joins TRBV28 to TRBJ1-1, with a possible D match to TRBD1 (5 bases). The CDR3 sequence is 15 residues long. Trimming removed 4 bases at V and 1 base at J, with 13 bases between. CDR1 is MDHEN, CDR2 SYDVKM, per germline. The CDR3 DNA sequence: TGTGCCAGCAGTTCCCTCGGGACCTCGAACACTGAAGCTTTCTTT. Protein: CASSSLGTSNTEAFF.

The gene calls are TRBV7-9 and TRBJ1-2, with a possible D match to TRBD1 (6 bases). In germline, CDR1 is SEHNR, CDR2 FQNEAQ (reference sequence). CDR3 size: 12 residues. V was clipped by 1 base and J by 8 bases, with 8 bases between them. The CDR3 DNA reads TGTGCCAGCAGCTTAGGGGACAACGGCTACACCTTC. Translation gives CASSLGDNGYTF. The whole variable domain, remainder taken from reference TRBV7-9 and TRBJ1-2, is DTGVSQNPRHKITKRGQNVTFRCDPISEHNRLYWYRQTLGQGPEFLTYFQNEAQLEKSRLLSDRFSAERPKGSFSTLEIQRTEQGDSAMYLCASSLGDNGYTFGSGTRLTVV.

The V and J genes are TRBV25-1 and TRBJ2-1; D not certain. Germline V gene sequence: CDR1 MGHDK, CDR2 SYGVNS. V dropped 4 bases and J dropped 9 bases, with 10 bases sitting between them. This CDR3 comprises 12 residues. CDR3 DNA sequence: TGTGCCAGCAGTGTTGCCCTGGGTGAGCAGTTCTTC. Translating gives CASSVALGEQFF.

The J gene is TRBJ2-3, the V gene TRBV4-3; 10 positions match TRBD2. The germline V gene has CDR1 LGHNA and CDR2 YSLEER. After removal of 1 base from V and 4 bases from J, the junction contained 8 bases not matched to a gene. The CDR3 spans 17 residues. The CDR3 spells CASSQGRLAGQADTQYF. For the CDR3, the DNA is TGCGCCAGCAGCCAAGGCCGACTAGCGGGTCAGGCAGATACGCAGTATTTT.

The V gene is TRBV2, the J gene TRBJ1-1, with a tentative D call TRBD1 (6 bases). The V and J ends lost 2 bases and 4 bases respectively, with 11 bases between them. The CDR3 contains 14 residues. The germline gives CDR1 SNHLY, CDR2 FYNNEI. The chain's CDR3 is CASSEMGAGTEAFF. CDR3 nucleotides: TGTGCCAGCAGTGAAATGGGGGCCGGCACTGAAGCTTTCTTT.

The chain recombines TRBV9 with TRBJ1-2; weak D call: TRBD1 (5 bases). Germline V gene sequence: CDR1 SGDLS, CDR2 YYNGEE. Trimming cost V 3 bases and J 6 bases, with 21 bases left between them. This CDR3 has 16 amino acids. CDR3 bases: TGTGCCAGCAGCGCCCCCGGGGCGGGGGGGATGCATGGCTACACCTTC. Translated: CASSAPGAGGMHGYTF.

The chain couples TRBV6-1 to TRBJ1-1, with a weak D call TRBD1 (6 bases). V was clipped by 3 bases and J by 3 bases, with 11 bases between them. The CDR3 covers 14 residues. Germline V gene lookup returns CDR1 MNHNS and CDR2 SASEGT. The CDR3 DNA sequence: TGTGCCAGCAGTGATGGGGGCGCTCACACTGAAGCTTTCTTT. Translated, it gives CASSDGGAHTEAFF.

This chain joins TRBV2 and TRBJ2-2, with D unresolved. CDR3 length: 16 amino acids. Germline CDR1 reads SNHLY; CDR2 reads FYNNEI. V lost 6 bases and J lost 4, with 18 bases in between. CDR3: CASRVPGLETTGELFF. CDR3 in DNA: TGTGCCAGCAGAGTGCCGGGCCTGGAGACCACCGGGGAGCTGTTTTTT. Full variable domain (rest looked up from reference TRBV2 and TRBJ2-2): EPEVTQTPSHQVTQMGQEVILRCVPISNHLYFYWYRQILGQKVEFLVSFYNNEISEKSEIFDDQFSVERPDGSNFTLKIRSTKLEDSAMYFCASRVPGLETTGELFFGEGSRLTVL.

The chain recombines TRBV7-9 with TRBJ2-2, with D perhaps TRBD1 (6 bases). The CDR3 contains 14 residues. Germline assignment: CDR1 SEHNR and CDR2 FQNEAQ (reference sequence). Trimming stripped 5 bases from V and 4 bases from J, with 11 bases between. The CDR3 reads CASSLTGTTGELFF. In DNA form, the CDR3 reads TGTGCCAGCAGCCTAACAGGGACCACCGGGGAGCTGTTTTTT.

The V gene is TRBV19, the J gene TRBJ2-7; no definite D call. Between the trimmed V and J ends, which lost 9 bases and 0 bases, there was a span of 12 bases. Per germline, CDR1 LNHDA and CDR2 SQIVND (reference sequence). The CDR3 has 13 residues. The CDR3 coding sequence is TGTGCCAGCAGGAGCCGCAGCTCCTACGAGCAGTACTTC. Amino acid sequence: CASRSRSSYEQYF.

The table lists this clone with a few counts. This chain connects TRBV27 to TRBJ1-1, with D perhaps matching TRBD1 (5 bases). From germline, CDR1 is MNHEY and CDR2 SMNVEV (reference sequence). This CDR3 region has 14 residues. V dropped 7 bases and J dropped 7 bases, with 19 bases sitting between them. CDR3 loop: CASILPGRTSEAFF. In nucleotides, the CDR3 is TGTGCCAGCATCCTGCCCGGGAGGACAAGTGAAGCTTTCTTT.

J is TRBJ2-7 and V is TRBV18; 9 positions match TRBD1. V was pared by 3 bases and J by 3 bases, with 6 bases of the junction left unmatched. From germline, CDR1 is KGHSH and CDR2 LQKENI. The CDR3 has 15 amino acids. The CDR3: CASSPGQGMDYEQYF. The CDR3 DNA is TGTGCCAGCTCACCGGGACAGGGTATGGACTACGAGCAGTACTTC.

Here the CDR3 DNA reads TGCGCCAGCAGTCAACGGACGCGGTACTACGAGCAGTACTTC. Translating gives CASSQRTRYYEQYF. The rearrangement uses TRBV23-1 and TRBJ2-7; the D is unclear. TRBV23-1 is annotated as an ORF whose role is uncertain. This CDR3 spans 14 amino acids. The V end was cut by 2 bases, the J end by 3 bases, with 11 bases between.